The following is a T cell receptor (beta chain) sequence with its context. These data are taken from a study of blood T cell repertoires in COVID-19. Original methodology: Amplification from reference gene primers served as the basis for estimated nucleated cell counts. Sequencing was performed with immunoSEQ multiplex PCR; in TCRdb, only in-frame clones are kept and a portion is missing. Clone size and V and J calls were adopted from that table, with D and trimming inferred from the DNA. The repertoire holds roughly 170,000 clones, with approximately 90% as singletons. CDR1 and CDR2 from the germline V gene are SGDLS and YYNGEE. The CDR3 covers 11 residues. The V end lost 4 bases, the J end lost 8 bases, and 9 bases lay between the germline ends. One Seattle source followed patients from active infection through their disease course.

The sample was peripheral blood. The chain is built from TRBV9 and TRBJ1-2; D remains ambiguous. This TCR derives from a woman in her 70s with COVID-19, enrolled during active disease. The CDR3 DNA reads TGTGCCAGCAGCTCTCAGAGGGGCTACACCTTC. This codes for CASSSQRGYTF.